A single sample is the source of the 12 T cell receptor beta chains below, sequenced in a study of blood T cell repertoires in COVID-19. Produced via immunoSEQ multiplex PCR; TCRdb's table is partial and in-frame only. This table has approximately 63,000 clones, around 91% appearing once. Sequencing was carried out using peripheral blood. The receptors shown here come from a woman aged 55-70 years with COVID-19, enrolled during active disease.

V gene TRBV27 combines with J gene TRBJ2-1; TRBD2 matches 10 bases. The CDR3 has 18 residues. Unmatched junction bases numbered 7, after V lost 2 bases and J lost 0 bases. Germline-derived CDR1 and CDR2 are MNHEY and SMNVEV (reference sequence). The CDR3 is CASSLRTSGFSSYNEQFF. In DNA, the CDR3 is TGTGCCAGCAGTTTAAGGACTAGCGGTTTTAGCTCCTACAATGAGCAGTTCTTC.

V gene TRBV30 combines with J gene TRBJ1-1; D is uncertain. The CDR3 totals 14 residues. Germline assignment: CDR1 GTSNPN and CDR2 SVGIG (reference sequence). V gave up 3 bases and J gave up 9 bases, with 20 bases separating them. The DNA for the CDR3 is TGTGCCTGGAGGAGGGAGCAAACCTACTCGAAAGCTTTCTTT. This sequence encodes CAWRREQTYSKAFF.

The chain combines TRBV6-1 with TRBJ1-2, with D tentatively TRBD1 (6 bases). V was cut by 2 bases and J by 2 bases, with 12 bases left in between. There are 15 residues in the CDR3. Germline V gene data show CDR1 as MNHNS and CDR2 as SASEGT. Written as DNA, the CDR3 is TGTGCCAGCAGTGAACCATACAGGGCGAACTATGGCTACACCTTC. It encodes CASSEPYRANYGYTF.

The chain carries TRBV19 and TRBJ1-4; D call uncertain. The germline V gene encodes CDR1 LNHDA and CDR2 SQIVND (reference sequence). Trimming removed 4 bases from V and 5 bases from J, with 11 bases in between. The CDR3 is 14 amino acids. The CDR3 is CASSTTWRNEKLFF. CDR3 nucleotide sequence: TGTGCCAGTAGTACCACTTGGAGAAATGAAAAACTGTTTTTT.

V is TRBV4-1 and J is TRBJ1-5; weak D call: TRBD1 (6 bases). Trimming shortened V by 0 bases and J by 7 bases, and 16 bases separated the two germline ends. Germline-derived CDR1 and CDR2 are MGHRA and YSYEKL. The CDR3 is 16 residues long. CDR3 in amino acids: CASSQDWGGAGQPQHF. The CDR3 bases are TGCGCCAGCAGCCAAGATTGGGGGGGCGCAGGGCAGCCCCAGCATTTT.

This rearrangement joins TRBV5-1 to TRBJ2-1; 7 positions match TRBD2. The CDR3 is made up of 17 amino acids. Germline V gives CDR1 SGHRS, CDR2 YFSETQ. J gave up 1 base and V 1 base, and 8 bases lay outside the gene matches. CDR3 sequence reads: CASSLMASGKSYNEQFF. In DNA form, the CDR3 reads TGCGCCAGCAGCTTGATGGCTAGCGGAAAATCCTACAATGAGCAGTTCTTC.

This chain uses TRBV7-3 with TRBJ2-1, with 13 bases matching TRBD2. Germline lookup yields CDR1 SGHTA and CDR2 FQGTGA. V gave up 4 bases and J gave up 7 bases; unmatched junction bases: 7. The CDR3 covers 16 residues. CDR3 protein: CASSSHGTSGKNEQFF. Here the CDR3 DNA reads TGTGCCAGCAGCTCCCACGGGACTAGCGGGAAAAATGAGCAGTTCTTC.

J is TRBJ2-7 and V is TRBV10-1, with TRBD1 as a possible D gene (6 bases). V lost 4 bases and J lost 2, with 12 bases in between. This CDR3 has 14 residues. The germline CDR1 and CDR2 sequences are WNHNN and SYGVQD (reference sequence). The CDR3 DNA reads TGCGCCAGCAGTGGCAGGGGTTCCACCTACGAGCAGTACTTC. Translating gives CASSGRGSTYEQYF.

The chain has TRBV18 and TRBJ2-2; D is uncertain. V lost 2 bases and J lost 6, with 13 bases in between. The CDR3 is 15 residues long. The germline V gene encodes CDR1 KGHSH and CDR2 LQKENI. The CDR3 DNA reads TGTGCCAGCTCACCAATGCGAGGATTTGCCGGGGAGCTGTTTTTT. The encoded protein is CASSPMRGFAGELFF.

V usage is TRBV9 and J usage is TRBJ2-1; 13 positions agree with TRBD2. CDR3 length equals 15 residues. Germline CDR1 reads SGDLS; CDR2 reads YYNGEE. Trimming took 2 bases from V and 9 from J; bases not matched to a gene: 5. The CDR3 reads CASSVGLAGVGEQFF. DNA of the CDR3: TGTGCCAGCAGCGTCGGACTAGCGGGAGTAGGTGAGCAGTTCTTC. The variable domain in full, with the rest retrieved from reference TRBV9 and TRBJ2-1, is DSGVTQTPKHLITATGQRVTLRCSPRSGDLSVYWYQQSLDQGLQFLIQYYNGEERAKGNILERFSAQQFPDLHSELNLSSLELGDSALYFCASSVGLAGVGEQFFGPGTRLTVL.

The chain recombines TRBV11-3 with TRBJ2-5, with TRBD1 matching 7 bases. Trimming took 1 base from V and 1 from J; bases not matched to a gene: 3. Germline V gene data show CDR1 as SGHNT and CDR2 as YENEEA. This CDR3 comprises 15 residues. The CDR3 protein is CASSLGGTAQETQYF. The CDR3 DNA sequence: TGTGCCAGCAGCTTAGGGGGGACAGCCCAAGAGACCCAGTACTTC.

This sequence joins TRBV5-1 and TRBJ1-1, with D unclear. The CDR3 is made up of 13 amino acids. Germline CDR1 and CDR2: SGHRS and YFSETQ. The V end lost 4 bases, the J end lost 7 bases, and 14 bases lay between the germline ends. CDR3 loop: CASSPFSGFEAFF. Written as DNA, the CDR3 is TGCGCCAGCAGCCCCTTCTCAGGATTTGAAGCTTTCTTT.